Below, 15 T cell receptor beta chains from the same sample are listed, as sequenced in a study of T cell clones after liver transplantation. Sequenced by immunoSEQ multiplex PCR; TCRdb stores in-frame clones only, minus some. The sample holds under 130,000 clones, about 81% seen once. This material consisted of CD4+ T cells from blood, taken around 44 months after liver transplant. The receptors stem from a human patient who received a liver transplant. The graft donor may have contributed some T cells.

The CDR3 sequence is CASSFLQGIEQFF. Here the CDR3 DNA reads TGTGCCAGCAGTTTTCTACAGGGTATTGAGCAGTTCTTC. V usage is TRBV27 and J usage is TRBJ2-1; D perhaps matches TRBD1 (6 bases). Looked up from germline, CDR1 is MNHEY and CDR2 is SMNVEV (reference sequence). This CDR3 has 13 amino acids. The V and J ends lost 3 bases and 9 bases respectively, with 12 bases between them.

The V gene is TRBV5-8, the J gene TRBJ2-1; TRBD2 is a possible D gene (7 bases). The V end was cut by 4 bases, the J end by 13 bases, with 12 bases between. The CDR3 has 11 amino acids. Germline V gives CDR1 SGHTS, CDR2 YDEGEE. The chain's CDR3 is CASSDRGAQFF. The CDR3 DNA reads TGTGCCAGCAGCGATCGGGGGGCTCAGTTCTTC. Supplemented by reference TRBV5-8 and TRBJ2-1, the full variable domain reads EAGVTQSPTHLIKTRGQQATLRCSPISGHTSVYWYQQALGLGLQFLLWYDEGEERNRGNFPPRFSGRQFPNYSSELNVNALELEDSALYLCASSDRGAQFFGPGTRLTVL.

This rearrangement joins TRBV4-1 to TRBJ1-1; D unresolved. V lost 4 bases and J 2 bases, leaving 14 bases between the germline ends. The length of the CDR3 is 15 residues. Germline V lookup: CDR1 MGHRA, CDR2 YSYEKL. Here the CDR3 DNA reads TGCGCCAGCAGCCCTCCCCTCGGACCAAACACTGAAGCTTTCTTT. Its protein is CASSPPLGPNTEAFF.

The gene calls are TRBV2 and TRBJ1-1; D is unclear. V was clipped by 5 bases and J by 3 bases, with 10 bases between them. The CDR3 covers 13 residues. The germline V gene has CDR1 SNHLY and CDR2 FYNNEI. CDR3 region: CASSTSRHTEAFF. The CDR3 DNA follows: TGTGCCAGCAGTACCTCACGACACACTGAAGCTTTCTTT.

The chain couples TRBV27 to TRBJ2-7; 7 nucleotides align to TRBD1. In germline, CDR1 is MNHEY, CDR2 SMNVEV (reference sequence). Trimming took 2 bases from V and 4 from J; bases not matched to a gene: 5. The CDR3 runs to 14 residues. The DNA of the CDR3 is TGTGCCAGCAGTTTAGAGGGGGCCAAGTACGAGCAGTACTTC. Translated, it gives CASSLEGAKYEQYF.

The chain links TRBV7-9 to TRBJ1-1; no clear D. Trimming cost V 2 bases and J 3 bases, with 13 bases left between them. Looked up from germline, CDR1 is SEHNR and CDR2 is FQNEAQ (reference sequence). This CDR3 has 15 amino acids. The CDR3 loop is CASSLTRWWDTEAFF. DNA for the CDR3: TGTGCCAGCAGCTTAACAAGGTGGTGGGACACTGAAGCTTTCTTT.

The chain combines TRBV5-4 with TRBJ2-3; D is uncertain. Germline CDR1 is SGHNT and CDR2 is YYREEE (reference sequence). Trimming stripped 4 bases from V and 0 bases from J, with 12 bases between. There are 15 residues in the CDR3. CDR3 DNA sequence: TGTGCCAGCAGCCCAGACCCCTCTAGCACAGATACGCAGTATTTT. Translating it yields CASSPDPSSTDTQYF.

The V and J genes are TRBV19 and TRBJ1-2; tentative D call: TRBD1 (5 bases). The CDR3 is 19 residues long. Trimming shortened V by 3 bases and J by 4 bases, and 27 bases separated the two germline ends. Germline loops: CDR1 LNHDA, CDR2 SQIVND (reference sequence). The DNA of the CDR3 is TGTGCCAGTAGTATCTCGACAGCACTGCCCTTATCGACGAGCTATGGCTACACCTTC. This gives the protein CASSISTALPLSTSYGYTF.

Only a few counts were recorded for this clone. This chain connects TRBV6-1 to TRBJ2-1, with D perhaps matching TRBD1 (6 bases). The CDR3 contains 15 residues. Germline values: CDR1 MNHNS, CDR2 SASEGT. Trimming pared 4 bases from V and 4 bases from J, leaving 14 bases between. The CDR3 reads CASSGYGQSYNEQFF. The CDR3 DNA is TGTGCCAGCAGTGGGTATGGACAGTCGTACAATGAGCAGTTCTTC.

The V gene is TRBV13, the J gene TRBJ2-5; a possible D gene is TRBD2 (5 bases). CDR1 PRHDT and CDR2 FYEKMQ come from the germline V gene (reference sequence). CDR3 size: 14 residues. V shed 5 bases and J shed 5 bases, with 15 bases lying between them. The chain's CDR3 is CASSPWPGEETQYF. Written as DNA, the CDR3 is TGTGCCAGCAGCCCCTGGCCCGGGGAGGAGACCCAGTACTTC.

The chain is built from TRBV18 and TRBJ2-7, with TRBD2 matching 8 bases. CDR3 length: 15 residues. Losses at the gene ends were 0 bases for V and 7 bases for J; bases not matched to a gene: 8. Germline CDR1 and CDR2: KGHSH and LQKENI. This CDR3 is CASSPPVLAGREQYF. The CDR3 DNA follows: TGTGCCAGCTCACCACCGGTGTTAGCGGGAAGGGAGCAGTACTTC.

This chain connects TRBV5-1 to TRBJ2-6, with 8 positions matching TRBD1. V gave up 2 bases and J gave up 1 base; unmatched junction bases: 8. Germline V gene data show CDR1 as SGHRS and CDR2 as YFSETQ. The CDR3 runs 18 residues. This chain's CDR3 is CASSFGAGGRSGANVLTF. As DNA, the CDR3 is TGCGCCAGCAGCTTTGGGGCAGGGGGCCGGTCTGGGGCCAACGTCCTGACTTTC.

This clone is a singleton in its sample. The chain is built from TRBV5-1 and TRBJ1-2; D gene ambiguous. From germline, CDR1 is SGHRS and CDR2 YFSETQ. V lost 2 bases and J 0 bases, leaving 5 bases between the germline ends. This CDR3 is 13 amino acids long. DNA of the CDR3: TGCGCCAGCAGCTTTGGGGCTAACTATGGCTACACCTTC. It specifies CASSFGANYGYTF.

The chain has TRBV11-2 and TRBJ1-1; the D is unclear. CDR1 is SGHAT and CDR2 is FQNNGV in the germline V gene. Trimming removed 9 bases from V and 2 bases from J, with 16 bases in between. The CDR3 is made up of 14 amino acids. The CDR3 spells CASLLGLPNTEAFF. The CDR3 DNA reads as TGTGCCAGTCTCCTAGGGTTGCCTAACACTGAAGCTTTCTTT.

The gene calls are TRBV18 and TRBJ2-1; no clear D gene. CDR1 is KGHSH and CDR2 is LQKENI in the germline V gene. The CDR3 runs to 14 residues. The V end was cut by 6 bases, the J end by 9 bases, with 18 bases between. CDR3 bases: TGTGCCAGCTCCTCGGGTCTAGTTGGTGTTGAGCAGTTCTTC. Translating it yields CASSSGLVGVEQFF.